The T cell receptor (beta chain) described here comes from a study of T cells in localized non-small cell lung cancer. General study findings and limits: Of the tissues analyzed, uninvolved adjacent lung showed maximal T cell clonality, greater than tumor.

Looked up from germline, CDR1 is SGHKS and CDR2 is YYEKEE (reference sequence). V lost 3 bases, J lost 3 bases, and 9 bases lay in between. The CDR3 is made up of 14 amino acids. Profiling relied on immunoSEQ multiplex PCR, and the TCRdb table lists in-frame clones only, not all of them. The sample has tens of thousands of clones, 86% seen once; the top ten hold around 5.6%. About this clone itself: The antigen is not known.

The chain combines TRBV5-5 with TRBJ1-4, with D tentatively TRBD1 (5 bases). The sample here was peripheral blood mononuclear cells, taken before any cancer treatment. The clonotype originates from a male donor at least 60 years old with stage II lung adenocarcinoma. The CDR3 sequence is CASSWGGANEKLFF. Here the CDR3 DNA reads TGTGCCAGCAGCTGGGGAGGGGCTAATGAAAAACTGTTTTTT.